One T cell receptor (beta chain) is described in this entry. These data come from a study of blood T cell repertoires in COVID-19. Study context: Italy, Spain and the United States were the sources of the convalescent and acute COVID-19 samples. The analysed material was cDNA or gDNA that came from T cells, B-cell-depleted T cells, or PBMCs.

The CDR3 spans 14 residues. The trim removed 7 bases at V and 2 bases at J, leaving 7 bases unmatched. CDR1 is SGHAT and CDR2 is FQNNGV in the germline V gene. Under the authors' procedure: Nucleated cell number was recorded as an estimate derived from reference gene primer amplification. Data came from immunoSEQ multiplex PCR; TCRdb stores just in-frame clones and leaves some out. V, J and clone size derive from that table, while D and trimming were established from the DNA sequence. This repertoire shows about 100,000 clones, around 88% found once; its top ten account for 5%. This clonotype was obtained from a human donor in a cohort sampled during active COVID-19. The chain uses TRBV11-2 and TRBJ2-7; 8 nucleotides line up with TRBD1. The sample was peripheral blood. CDR3 nucleotides: TGTGCCAGCAACAGGGACAGGAACGCCTACGAGCAGTACTTC. It yields the protein CASNRDRNAYEQYF.